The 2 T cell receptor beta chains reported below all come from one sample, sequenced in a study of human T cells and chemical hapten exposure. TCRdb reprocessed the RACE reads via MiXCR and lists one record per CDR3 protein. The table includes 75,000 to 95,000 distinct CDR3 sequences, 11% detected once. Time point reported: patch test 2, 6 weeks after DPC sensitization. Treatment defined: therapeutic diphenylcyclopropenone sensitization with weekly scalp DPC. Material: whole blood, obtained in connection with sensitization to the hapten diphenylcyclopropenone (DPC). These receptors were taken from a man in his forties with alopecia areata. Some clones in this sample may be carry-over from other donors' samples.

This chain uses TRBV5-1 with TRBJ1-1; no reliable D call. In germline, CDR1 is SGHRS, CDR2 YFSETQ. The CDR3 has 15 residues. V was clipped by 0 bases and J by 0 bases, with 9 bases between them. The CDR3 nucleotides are TGCGCCAGCAGCTTGGCTGGGCGTTTGAACACTGAAGCTTTCTTT. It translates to CASSLAGRLNTEAFF.

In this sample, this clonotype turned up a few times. The CDR3 sequence is CASSSPSRGNEQFF. DNA for the CDR3: TGCGCCAGCAGTTCCCCGTCCCGGGGGAATGAGCAGTTCTTC. This chain uses TRBV5-1 with TRBJ2-1, with D possibly being TRBD2 (6 bases). The CDR3 loop spans 14 amino acids. Trimming pared 5 bases from V and 7 bases from J, leaving 16 bases between. Looked up from germline, CDR1 is SGHRS and CDR2 is YFSETQ.